This T cell receptor (beta chain) was obtained from a study of blood T cells in healthy people across ages. Regarding the study as a whole: Naive T cell percentage showed a strong correlation with the diversity of TCR beta.

About this clonotype: The target antigen is unknown.

The CDR3 sequence is 15 residues long. CDR1 is SGHVS, CDR2 FQNEAQ, per germline. V lost 4 bases to trimming and J lost 1 base, with 13 bases between them. Per individual sample, total RNA of at least 5 micrograms was extracted. A second roughly 6 to 11 cycle PCR used barcoded and J-beta primers. Every cDNA was tagged by a template-switch adaptor with 12 random nucleotides. MiXCR was run by TCRdb on the 5' RACE reads, yielding one entry per CDR3 protein. The sample records around 1,700,000 distinct CDR3 sequences, 28% being singletons. Sample: blood. The chain joins TRBV7-8 to TRBJ2-5; TRBD2 is a possible D gene (6 bases). This TCR derives from a woman younger than 45 in good health. The DNA for the CDR3 is TGTGCCAGCAGCTGGGAAACGGGAGCCCAAGAGACCCAGTACTTC. Amino acids: CASSWETGAQETQYF.